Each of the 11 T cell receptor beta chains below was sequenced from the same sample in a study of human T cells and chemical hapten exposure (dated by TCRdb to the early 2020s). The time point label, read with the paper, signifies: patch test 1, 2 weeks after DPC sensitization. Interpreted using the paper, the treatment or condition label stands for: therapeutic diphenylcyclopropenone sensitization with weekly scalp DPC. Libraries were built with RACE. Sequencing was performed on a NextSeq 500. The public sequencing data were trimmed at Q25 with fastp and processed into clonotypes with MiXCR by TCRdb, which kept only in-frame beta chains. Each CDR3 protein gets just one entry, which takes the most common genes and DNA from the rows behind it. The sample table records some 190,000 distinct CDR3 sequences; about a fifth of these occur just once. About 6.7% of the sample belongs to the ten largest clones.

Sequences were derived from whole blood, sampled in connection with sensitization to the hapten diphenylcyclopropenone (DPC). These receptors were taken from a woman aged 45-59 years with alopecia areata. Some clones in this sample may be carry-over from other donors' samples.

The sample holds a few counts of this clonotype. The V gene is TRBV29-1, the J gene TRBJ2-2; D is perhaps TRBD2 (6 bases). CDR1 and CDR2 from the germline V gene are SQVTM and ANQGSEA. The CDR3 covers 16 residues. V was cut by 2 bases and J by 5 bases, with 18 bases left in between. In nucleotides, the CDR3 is TGCAGCGTTGAAACCGGGACTGGCCCCGGGACCGGGGAGCTGTTTTTT. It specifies CSVETGTGPGTGELFF.

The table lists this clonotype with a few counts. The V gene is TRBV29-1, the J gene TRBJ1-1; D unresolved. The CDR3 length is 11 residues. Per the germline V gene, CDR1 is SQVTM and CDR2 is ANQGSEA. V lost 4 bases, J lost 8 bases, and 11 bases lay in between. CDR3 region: CSVGLAGEAFF. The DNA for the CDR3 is TGCAGCGTTGGATTGGCTGGGGAAGCTTTCTTT.

The CDR3 sequence: CASSPGLAGVGEQFF. CDR3 sequence (DNA): TGCGCCAGCAGCCCGGGACTAGCGGGAGTTGGTGAGCAGTTCTTC. The rearrangement links TRBV5-1 to TRBJ2-1, with 14 bases aligning to TRBD2. The germline V gene encodes CDR1 SGHRS and CDR2 YFSETQ. The V gene end was trimmed by 4 bases and the J gene end by 9 bases; junction bases not matched to a gene: 6. The length of the CDR3 is 15 residues.

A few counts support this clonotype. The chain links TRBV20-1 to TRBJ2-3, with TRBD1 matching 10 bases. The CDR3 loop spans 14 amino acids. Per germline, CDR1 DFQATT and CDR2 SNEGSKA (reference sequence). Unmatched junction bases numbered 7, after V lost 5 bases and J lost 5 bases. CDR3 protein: CSAPRQGAEDTQYF. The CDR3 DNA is TGCAGTGCTCCCCGACAGGGGGCGGAAGATACGCAGTATTTT.

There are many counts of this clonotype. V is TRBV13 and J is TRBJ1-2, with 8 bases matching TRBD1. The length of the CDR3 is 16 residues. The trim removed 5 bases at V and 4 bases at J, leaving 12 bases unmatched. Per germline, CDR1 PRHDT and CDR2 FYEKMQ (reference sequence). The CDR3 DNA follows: TGTGCCAGCAGCCAGACTCAAGGACAGGGAAGCTATGGCTACACCTTC. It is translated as CASSQTQGQGSYGYTF.

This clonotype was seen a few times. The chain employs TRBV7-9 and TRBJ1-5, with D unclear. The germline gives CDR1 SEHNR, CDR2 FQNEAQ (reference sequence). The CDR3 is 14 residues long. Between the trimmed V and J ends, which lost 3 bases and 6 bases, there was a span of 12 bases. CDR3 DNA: TGTGCCAGCAGCTTTAATGGACGGGGTCAGCCCCAGCATTTT. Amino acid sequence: CASSFNGRGQPQHF.

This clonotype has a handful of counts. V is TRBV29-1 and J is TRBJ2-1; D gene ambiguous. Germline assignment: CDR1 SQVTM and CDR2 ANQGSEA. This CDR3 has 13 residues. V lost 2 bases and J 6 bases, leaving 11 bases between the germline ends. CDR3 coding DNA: TGCAGCGTTGAACCAGTGAACGTCAATGAGCAGTTCTTC. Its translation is CSVEPVNVNEQFF.

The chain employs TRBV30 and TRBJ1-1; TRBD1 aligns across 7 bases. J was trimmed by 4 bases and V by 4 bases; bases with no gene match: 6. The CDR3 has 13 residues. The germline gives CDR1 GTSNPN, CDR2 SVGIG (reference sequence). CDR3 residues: CAWTPGGTTEAFF. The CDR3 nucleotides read TGTGCCTGGACCCCAGGGGGGACCACTGAAGCTTTCTTT.

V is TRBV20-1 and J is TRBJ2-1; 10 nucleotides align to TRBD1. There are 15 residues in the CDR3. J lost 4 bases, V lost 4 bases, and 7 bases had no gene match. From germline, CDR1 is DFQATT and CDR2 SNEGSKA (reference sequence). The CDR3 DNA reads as TGCAGTGCTACCCCGGGACAGGGGATTTACAATGAGCAGTTCTTC. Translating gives CSATPGQGIYNEQFF.

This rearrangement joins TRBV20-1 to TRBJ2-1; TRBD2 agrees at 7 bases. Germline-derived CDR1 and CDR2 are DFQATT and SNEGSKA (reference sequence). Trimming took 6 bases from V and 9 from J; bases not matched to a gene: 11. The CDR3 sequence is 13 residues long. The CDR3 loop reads CSATYGLVGEQFF. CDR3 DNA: TGCAGTGCAACCTACGGACTAGTTGGTGAGCAGTTCTTC.

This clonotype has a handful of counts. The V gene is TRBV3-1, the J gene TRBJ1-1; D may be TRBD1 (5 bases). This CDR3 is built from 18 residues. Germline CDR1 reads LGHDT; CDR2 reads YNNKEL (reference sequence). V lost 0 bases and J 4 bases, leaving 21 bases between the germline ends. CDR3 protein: CASSQEFGDRTGGTEAFF. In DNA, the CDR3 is TGTGCCAGCAGCCAAGAGTTCGGGGATCGGACTGGGGGCACTGAAGCTTTCTTT.